Following are 9 T cell receptor beta chains from one sample sequenced in a study of OX40 agonist ivuxolimab in advanced cancers. Assay: immunoSEQ multiplex PCR; the TCRdb copy retains only in-frame clones and omits some. Of tens of thousands of clones in the sample, roughly 86% were seen once. The specimen was CD4+ or CD8+ T cells sorted from blood, collected in a trial of the OX40 agonist ivuxolimab. The receptors shown here come from an adult with an advanced solid tumor such as melanoma, head and neck, liver or kidney cancer.

The chain is built from TRBV18 and TRBJ2-5, with D perhaps being TRBD1 or TRBD2 (5 bases each). Between the trimmed V and J ends, which lost 2 bases and 3 bases, there was a span of 13 bases. The CDR3 is made up of 15 amino acids. Germline CDR1 reads KGHSH; CDR2 reads LQKENI. The DNA of the CDR3 is TGTGCCAGCTCACCATTGCAGGGAGCCGAAGAGACCCAGTACTTC. Translating gives CASSPLQGAEETQYF. The full variable domain, with the rest looked up from reference TRBV18 and TRBJ2-5, is NAGVMQNPRHLVRRRGQEARLRCSPMKGHSHVYWYRQLPEEGLKFMVYLQKENIIDESGMPKERFSAEFPKEGPSILRIQQVVRGDSAAYFCASSPLQGAEETQYFGPGTRLLVL.

The genes are TRBV28 and TRBJ2-3; 9 bases match TRBD1. Germline CDR1 MDHEN, CDR2 SYDVKM. This CDR3 spans 14 amino acids. The V and J ends lost 7 bases and 4 bases, in that order; junction bases with no gene match: 6. The chain's CDR3 is CASIAQGAADTQYF. The CDR3 DNA is TGTGCCAGCATAGCACAGGGGGCGGCAGATACGCAGTATTTT.

V is TRBV4-2 and J is TRBJ1-5; D might be TRBD1 (6 bases). Germline CDR1 and CDR2: LGHNA and YNFKEQ. The CDR3 consists of 19 residues. V lost 0 bases to trimming and J lost 5 bases, with 23 bases between them. The CDR3 DNA reads as TGTGCCAGCAGCCAAGATCGGGGGCTTACCGGGGACGCACATCAGCCCCAGCATTTT. This translates into CASSQDRGLTGDAHQPQHF.

As DNA, the CDR3 is TGTGCCAGTAGTATAGGGGACAGAACCTATGGCTACACCTTC. Its protein is CASSIGDRTYGYTF. V gene TRBV19 combines with J gene TRBJ1-2; 7 positions match TRBD1. Unmatched junction bases numbered 3, after V lost 1 base and J lost 4 bases. Germline V gene sequence: CDR1 LNHDA, CDR2 SQIVND (reference sequence). The CDR3 runs 14 residues.

The chain has TRBV5-1 and TRBJ1-1, with TRBD1 as a possible D gene (5 bases). V was cut by 6 bases and J by 3 bases, with 12 bases left in between. Germline V CDR1 and CDR2: SGHRS, YFSETQ. The length of the CDR3 is 13 residues. CDR3 bases: TGCGCCAGCAACCTGCTGGGGGACACTGAAGCTTTCTTT. Its translation is CASNLLGDTEAFF.

Here the CDR3 reads CASSADLSRNTIYF. The CDR3 DNA reads TGTGCCAGCAGCGCGGACCTAAGTAGAAACACCATATATTTT. This chain joins TRBV9 and TRBJ1-3; unclear D gene. This CDR3 spans 14 amino acids. Per germline, CDR1 SGDLS and CDR2 YYNGEE. Trimming took 3 bases from V and 5 from J, leaving 12 bases between them.

This clone was counted once. The chain has TRBV7-2 and TRBJ1-6; D is undetermined. Trimming stripped 5 bases from V and 14 bases from J, with 31 bases between. This CDR3 has 18 amino acids. In germline, CDR1 is SGHTA, CDR2 FQGNSA. The CDR3 protein is CASSPKSGSSRFGVALHF. CDR3 in DNA: TGTGCCAGCAGCCCGAAATCCGGGTCGTCTCGATTTGGGGTAGCCCTCCACTTT.

Here the CDR3 reads CSVRTSGNTGELFF. The CDR3 coding sequence is TGCAGCGTCAGGACTAGCGGTAACACCGGGGAGCTGTTTTTT. The chain recombines TRBV29-1 with TRBJ2-2; TRBD2 matches at 10 bases. The germline CDR1 and CDR2 sequences are SQVTM and ANQGSEA. The CDR3 extends over 14 amino acids. The trim removed 6 bases at V and 2 bases at J, leaving 3 bases unmatched.

V and J are TRBV11-3 and TRBJ2-7; 14 nucleotides match TRBD2. Germline V lookup: CDR1 SGHNT, CDR2 YENEEA. V lost 5 bases to trimming and J lost 6 bases; unmatched junction nucleotides: 15. The CDR3 loop spans 18 amino acids. The CDR3 spells CASSPWTSGRKGCCEQYF. The CDR3 DNA reads as TGTGCCAGCAGCCCATGGACTAGCGGGAGGAAGGGGTGTTGCGAGCAGTACTTC. Full variable domain (rest looked up from reference TRBV11-3 and TRBJ2-7): EAGVVQSPRYKIIEKKQPVAFWCNPISGHNTLYWYLQNLGQGPELLIRYENEEAVDDSQLPKDRFSAERLKGVDSTLKIQPAELGDSAVYLCASSPWTSGRKGCCEQYFGPGTRLTVT.